This TCR beta chain was retrieved from a study of cytomegalovirus exposure and HLA in healthy donors. Overall study context: A later analysis reported the same platform for the 120 validation repertoires and the roughly 630 first-cohort repertoires. Study results and caveats: Most observed TCR sequences were rare, whereas some public TCRs were detected in many donors. Reports described diagnosis of cytomegalovirus status by the classifier as highly specific and sensitive. In vitro data verified a few CMV-associated chains as specific for CMV antigens.

Assay used: immunoSEQ multiplex PCR; TCRdb lists only in-frame clones, some missing. This sample yields some 84,000 clones, of which approximately 90% are seen a single time; 2% to 2.5% belongs to the top ten. Concerning this clone: Its matching antigen is unknown. One junction end does not reproduce the germline sequence, and a read error may be involved.

CDR1 and CDR2 from the germline V gene are SNHLY and FYNNEI. The CDR3 extends over 12 amino acids. The rearrangement uses TRBV2 and TRBJ2-5; 8 positions match TRBD1. The origin of this receptor is a man aged 25-45 years in good health and CMV-seronegative. The sequenced sample consisted of PBMCs. In DNA form, the CDR3 reads TGTGCCAGCAGTGCCGGGGCAGGGGGCGATAACTTC. Its translation: CASSAGAGGDNF. The whole variable domain, filled in from reference TRBV2 and TRBJ2-5, reads EPEVTQTPSHQVTQMGQEVILRCVPISNHLYFYWYRQILGQKVEFLVSFYNNEISEKSEIFDDQFSVERPDGSNFTLKIRSTKLEDSAMYFCASSAGAGGDNFGPGTRLLVL.